A single count supports the clone carrying this T cell receptor (beta chain). The antigen is not known. The sample is drawn from a study of T cell repertoires in cytomegalovirus infection. Background on the study: Epitope selection comprised recently identified HLA-C-restricted CMV epitopes and well-studied HLA-B-restricted CMV epitopes.

Broader study findings: CMV-specific TCR beta clonotypes restricted by HLA-C were the ones dominating the ex vivo response. Summed frequency of public TCR beta families distinguished CMV carriers with the relevant HLA.

Trimming took 6 bases from V and 2 from J, leaving 21 bases between them. This CDR3 is 17 amino acids long. Germline lookup yields CDR1 MNHNY and CDR2 SVGAGI (reference sequence). TCRdb redid the calling of the reads with MiXCR, one entry per CDR3 protein. Of just over 450,000 distinct CDR3 sequences in the sample, more than 40% are singletons; the top ten hold 43%. The chain links TRBV6-6 to TRBJ2-3; possibly TRBD1 for D (6 bases). Sequencing used cultured PBMCs, obtained from culture after CMV antigen stimulation. This receptor was obtained from a human donor in good health (CMV status not recorded). Some clones in this sample may be carry-over from other donors' samples. The CDR3 DNA is TGTGCCAGCAGCCGACCAACAGGGTTCGGAGCCACAGATACGCAGTATTTT. Translating it yields CASSRPTGFGATDTQYF.